The rows below give T cell receptor beta chains drawn from one sample of a study of T cell repertoires in cytomegalovirus infection. TCRdb reanalysed the reads using MiXCR and keeps one entry per CDR3 protein. Of roughly 500,000 distinct CDR3 sequences in the sample, approximately 15% were seen once. The material sequenced was CD8+ T cells from PBMCs. The receptors here all came from a human donor in good health (CMV status not recorded). Some clones in this sample may be carry-over from other donors' samples. CDR3s include the opening cysteine and the closing phenylalanine or tryptophan. The D gene is left open where the match is weak. The listing skips clone size in some rows; elsewhere it reads once, few, many or a size class.

V gene,clone size,J gene,D gene,CDR3 protein,CDR3 DNA
TRBV7-6,many,TRBJ2-1,TRBD2,CASSLVISGEHNEQFF,TGTGCCAGCAGCTTAGTCATTAGCGGGGAACACAATGAGCAGTTCTTC
TRBV11-2,many,TRBJ2-5,-,CASSLYLGGQETQYF,TGTGCCAGCAGCTTATACTTGGGGGGCCAAGAGACCCAGTACTTC
TRBV9,few,TRBJ2-1,TRBD2,CASSVGRGGNEQFF,TGTGCCAGCAGCGTAGGCCGGGGGGGCAATGAGCAGTTCTTC
TRBV5-4,few,TRBJ2-7,TRBD2,CASSPGAGGPNSYEQYF,TGTGCCAGCAGCCCAGGGGCGGGAGGGCCAAATAGTTACGAGCAGTACTTC
TRBV6-1,many,TRBJ1-4,TRBD1,CASSEGTGYEKLFF,TGTGCCAGCAGTGAAGGGACAGGGTATGAAAAACTGTTTTTT
TRBV28,many,TRBJ1-5,-,CASSWGVDSNQPQHF,TGTGCCAGCAGTTGGGGGGTTGATAGCAATCAGCCCCAGCATTTT
TRBV11-2,many,TRBJ2-2,-,CASSQASRTGELFF,TGTGCCAGCAGCCAGGCGTCAAGAACCGGGGAGCTGTTTTTT
TRBV28,many,TRBJ1-5,TRBD1,CASSETGGYFGNQPQHF,TGTGCCAGCAGCGAGACAGGGGGCTATTTCGGGAATCAGCCCCAGCATTTT
TRBV4-2,few,TRBJ2-2,-,CASSQEGPGELFF,TGTGCCAGCAGCCAAGAGGGACCCGGGGAGCTGTTTTTT
TRBV4-1,-,TRBJ2-3,-,CASSQEGGPHGDTQYF,TGCGCCAGCAGCCAAGAAGGGGGGCCTCACGGAGATACGCAGTATTTT
TRBV7-2,many,TRBJ1-1,-,CASRHGGWTEAFF,TGTGCCAGCAGGCACGGGGGTTGGACTGAAGCTTTCTTT
TRBV27,-,TRBJ1-5,-,CASASPVNGVNQPQHF,TGTGCCAGCGCCAGTCCTGTTAACGGTGTCAATCAGCCCCAGCATTTT
TRBV27,many,TRBJ2-2,TRBD2,CASSQEAGLGFPGELFF,TGTGCCAGCAGTCAAGAAGCGGGACTGGGATTCCCCGGGGAGCTGTTTTTT
TRBV29-1,-,TRBJ1-5,TRBD1,CSVLFGQGVGQPQHF,TGCAGCGTGTTATTCGGACAGGGGGTCGGTCAGCCCCAGCATTTT
TRBV11-2,many,TRBJ2-1,-,CASSLARDFSYNEQFF,TGTGCCAGCAGCTTAGCCAGGGACTTTTCCTACAATGAGCAGTTCTTC
TRBV2,-,TRBJ2-7,-,CASSEQGTREQYF,TGTGCCAGCAGTGAGCAGGGAACGCGGGAGCAGTACTTC
TRBV19,once,TRBJ1-1,-,CASSIRGGLGETEAFF,TGTGCCAGTAGTATACGGGGGGGATTGGGAGAAACTGAAGCTTTCTTT
TRBV6-1,many,TRBJ1-5,-,CATTTSGGLGQPQHF,TGTGCCACCACAACCTCTGGGGGGTTGGGTCAGCCCCAGCATTTT
TRBV9,-,TRBJ2-1,TRBD1,CASSVGGQGSSDEQFF,TGTGCCAGCAGCGTAGGAGGACAGGGTTCCTCGGATGAGCAGTTCTTC
TRBV5-5,many,TRBJ2-5,TRBD1,CASSPPTGEETQYF,TGTGCCAGCAGCCCTCCCACAGGGGAAGAGACCCAGTACTTC